These 15 T cell receptor beta chains share one sample of origin, sequenced in a study of T cell responses to AZD1222 COVID-19 vaccine. Some clones are missing from TCRdb's copy, which holds only in-frame ones; the method was immunoSEQ multiplex PCR. The sample has about 100,000 clones, more than 75% seen once. Material: peripheral blood, obtained on day 0 of AZD1222 vaccination. The receptors were gathered from an adult in good health.

This chain joins TRBV2 and TRBJ1-2; D is perhaps TRBD1 (6 bases). The germline V and J ends were trimmed by 5 bases and 4 bases, with 14 bases remaining between them. This CDR3 contains 14 residues. Germline V gene sequence: CDR1 SNHLY, CDR2 FYNNEI. CDR3 DNA: TGTGCCAGCAGTTCACAGGGATTAATCTATGGCTACACCTTC. Amino acids: CASSSQGLIYGYTF.

The CDR3 sequence is CASSLAGNIYEQYF. The CDR3 DNA follows: TGTGCCAGCAGCTTGGCAGGGAACATCTACGAGCAGTACTTC. The V call is TRBV5-4, the J call TRBJ2-7; tentative D call: TRBD1 (5 bases). CDR1 SGHNT and CDR2 YYREEE come from the germline V gene (reference sequence). This CDR3 comprises 14 residues. The germline V and J ends were trimmed by 0 bases and 3 bases, with 10 bases remaining between them.

The V and J genes are TRBV7-9 and TRBJ1-1, with D unresolved. Trimming left V 1 base short and J 2 bases short, with 17 bases between. The CDR3 is made up of 17 amino acids. The V gene's germline CDR1 is SEHNR and CDR2 FQNEAQ (reference sequence). CDR3 sequence reads: CASSLVPQPQINTEAFF. DNA of the CDR3: TGTGCCAGCAGCTTAGTCCCACAGCCCCAGATTAACACTGAAGCTTTCTTT.

The chain joins TRBV30 to TRBJ1-6, with a possible D match to TRBD1 (6 bases). CDR3 length equals 16 residues. V was cut by 4 bases and J by 5 bases, with 18 bases left in between. Germline V gene lookup returns CDR1 GTSNPN and CDR2 SVGIG (reference sequence). CDR3 protein: CAWILSDRTNNSPLHF. The CDR3 DNA is TGTGCCTGGATCTTGAGTGACAGGACCAATAATTCACCCCTCCACTTT.

The chain links TRBV18 to TRBJ1-1; D gene uncertain. In germline, CDR1 is KGHSH, CDR2 LQKENI. This CDR3 contains 15 residues. Trimming took 1 base from V and 3 from J, leaving 12 bases between them. In DNA form, the CDR3 reads TGTGCCAGCTCACCACAATCATTACCGGACACTGAAGCTTTCTTT. Translated, it gives CASSPQSLPDTEAFF.

The chain has TRBV28 and TRBJ1-2, with no clear D. The germline V gene encodes CDR1 MDHEN and CDR2 SYDVKM. The V end was cut by 1 base, the J end by 0 bases, with 9 bases between. This CDR3 has 15 amino acids. The CDR3 region is CASSLSGNANYGYTF. The CDR3 bases are TGTGCCAGCAGTTTATCGGGGAACGCTAACTATGGCTACACCTTC.

V usage is TRBV6-5 and J usage is TRBJ1-3; D call uncertain. V lost 2 bases to trimming and J lost 0 bases, with 8 bases between them. The CDR3 is 15 residues long. Germline V gene data show CDR1 as MNHEY and CDR2 as SVGAGI. CDR3 residues: CASSYARNSGNTIYF. CDR3 sequence (DNA): TGTGCCAGCAGTTACGCGAGGAACTCTGGAAACACCATATATTTT.

The chain links TRBV3-1 (or the pseudogene TRBV3-2) to TRBJ2-3, with D perhaps matching TRBD2 (6 bases). In germline, CDR1 is LGHDT, CDR2 YNNKEL (reference sequence). CDR3 length: 12 amino acids. The V end lost 2 bases, the J end lost 6 bases, and 6 bases lay between the germline ends. This chain's CDR3 is CASSQLADTQYF. The DNA of the CDR3 is TGTGCCAGCAGCCAACTAGCGGATACGCAGTATTTT.

V is TRBV6-5 and J is TRBJ1-1, with D perhaps TRBD1 (6 bases). The CDR3 is made up of 13 amino acids. Germline V CDR1 and CDR2: MNHEY, SVGAGI. The V gene lost 11 bases and the J gene lost 5 bases, with 18 bases spanning the gap. The CDR3 sequence is CAGGGSVKTEAFF. CDR3 nucleotides: TGTGCCGGAGGGGGGTCGGTAAAGACTGAAGCTTTCTTT.

V and J are TRBV6-5 and TRBJ2-1, with TRBD1 identical over 8 bases. There are 15 residues in the CDR3. The V gene end was trimmed by 5 bases and the J gene end by 0 bases; junction bases not matched to a gene: 3. Germline-derived CDR1 and CDR2 are MNHEY and SVGAGI. The CDR3 here is CASSRQGSSYNEQFF. For the CDR3, the DNA is TGTGCCAGCAGTCGACAGGGGAGCTCCTACAATGAGCAGTTCTTC.

The chain uses TRBV19 and TRBJ1-5; TRBD1 matches at 12 bases. CDR1 and CDR2 (germline): LNHDA, SQIVND (reference sequence). V lost 2 bases, J lost 9 bases, and 8 bases stayed unmatched. The CDR3 covers 16 residues. This CDR3 is CASSIHRDRGRGPQHF. Written as DNA, the CDR3 is TGTGCCAGTAGTATACACCGGGACAGGGGGCGAGGGCCCCAGCATTTT. Looking up the rest from reference TRBV19 and TRBJ1-5 gives the full variable domain: DGGITQSPKYLFRKEGQNVTLSCEQNLNHDAMYWYRQDPGQGLRLIYYSQIVNDFQKGDIAEGYSVSREKKESFPLTVTSAQKNPTAFYLCASSIHRDRGRGPQHFGDGTRLSIL.

The chain recombines TRBV9 with TRBJ2-2, with 7 bases aligning to TRBD1. Germline V gene data show CDR1 as SGDLS and CDR2 as YYNGEE. The CDR3 length is 16 residues. V shed 0 bases, J shed 5 bases, and the junction held 7 bases outside the gene matches. The CDR3 sequence is CASSVAELQGTGELFF. The CDR3, as DNA: TGTGCCAGCAGCGTAGCCGAATTACAGGGGACCGGGGAGCTGTTTTTT. The entire variable domain, with the rest obtained from reference TRBV9 and TRBJ2-2, is as follows: DSGVTQTPKHLITATGQRVTLRCSPRSGDLSVYWYQQSLDQGLQFLIQYYNGEERAKGNILERFSAQQFPDLHSELNLSSLELGDSALYFCASSVAELQGTGELFFGEGSRLTVL.

The chain carries TRBV6-5 and TRBJ1-4; no clear D gene. Trimming took 8 bases from V and 4 from J, leaving 17 bases between them. CDR3 size: 15 residues. Germline CDR1 and CDR2: MNHEY and SVGAGI. In nucleotides, the CDR3 is TGTGCCAGCCGGAGACTAGACCTTCATAATGAAAAACTGTTTTTT. It is translated as CASRRLDLHNEKLFF.

This clone has just one count. This chain joins TRBV7-2 and TRBJ2-6, with no clear D. Between the trimmed V and J ends, which lost 5 bases and 1 base, there was a span of 15 bases. The CDR3 has 17 amino acids. Germline V gene lookup returns CDR1 SGHTA and CDR2 FQGNSA. The CDR3: CASSPYTDLSGANVLTF. Here the CDR3 DNA reads TGTGCCAGCAGCCCCTACACAGACTTATCTGGGGCCAACGTCCTGACTTTC.

This clone was seen more than once but under ten times. The J gene is TRBJ2-1, the V gene TRBV7-6; 12 positions match TRBD2. The CDR3 has 18 residues. Germline V gene lookup returns CDR1 SGHVS and CDR2 FNYEAQ. J gave up 5 bases and V 5 bases, and 13 bases lay outside the gene matches. The CDR3 DNA follows: TGTGCCAGCAGCATACTTGGACTAGCGGGATCCTTTGACAATGAGCAGTTCTTC. Protein: CASSILGLAGSFDNEQFF.